This T cell receptor (beta chain) was profiled in a study of Graves' ophthalmopathy and Graves' hyperthyroidism. Germline loops: CDR1 SEHNR, CDR2 FQNEAQ (reference sequence). This CDR3 region has 13 residues. Hyperthyroidism was new, under 2 months, in patients aged 18 to 65. The starting material, over 8.5 ml of fresh peripheral blood, provided the PBMCs. From RNA, the CDR3 regions of TCR beta chains were amplified and sequenced. First-round RT-PCR employed HTBI primers, with a second-round multiplex PCR after it. MiXCR, run by TCRdb on the multiplex PCR reads, gives a single entry per CDR3 protein. The sample includes 620,000 or so distinct CDR3 sequences, 22% of them seen just once. Whole-study results and caveats: The blood repertoire also included most expanded thyroid clonotypes above 0.001 frequency.

This clonotype has more than one count but fewer than ten. What it binds is not known. The clonotype originates from a woman between 18 and 30 years old with stable Graves' hyperthyroidism. Some clones in this sample may be carry-over from other donors' samples. J is TRBJ2-6 and V is TRBV7-9; the D gene is possibly TRBD1 (5 bases). Sequenced: peripheral blood. Here the CDR3 DNA reads TGTGTCCTCACAGGACCTGGGGCCAACGTCCTGACTTTC. This gives the protein CVLTGPGANVLTF.